What follows describes a single T cell receptor (beta chain). Produced via immunoSEQ multiplex PCR; TCRdb's table is partial and in-frame only. The sample holds about 15,000 clones, around 86% seen once. The germline gives CDR1 MDHEN, CDR2 SYDVKM. V was cut by 6 bases and J by 9 bases, with 27 bases left in between. The CDR3 totals 17 residues. The data were obtained in a study of control samples from healthy donors and cancer patients. The gene calls are TRBV28 and TRBJ1-5; the D gene is possibly TRBD1 (5 bases). Sequencing input: PBMCs. This sequence was found in a woman in her sixties or seventies with colorectal cancer. The CDR3 DNA is TGTGCCAGCAGCCTAATCCCCGACGGGGGGGGTGTGCGGCCCCAGCATTTT. It codes for CASSLIPDGGGVRPQHF.